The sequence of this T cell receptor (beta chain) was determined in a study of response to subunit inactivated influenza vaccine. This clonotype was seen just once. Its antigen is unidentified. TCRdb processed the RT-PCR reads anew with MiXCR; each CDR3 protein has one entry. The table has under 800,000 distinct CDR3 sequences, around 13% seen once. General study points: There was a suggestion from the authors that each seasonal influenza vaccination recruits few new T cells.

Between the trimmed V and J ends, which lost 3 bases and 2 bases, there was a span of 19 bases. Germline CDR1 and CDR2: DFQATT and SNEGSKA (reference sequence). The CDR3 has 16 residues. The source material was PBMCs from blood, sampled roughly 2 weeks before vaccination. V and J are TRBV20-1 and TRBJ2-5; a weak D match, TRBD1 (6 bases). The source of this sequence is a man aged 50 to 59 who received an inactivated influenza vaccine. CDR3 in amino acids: CSASDWLQGPQETQYF. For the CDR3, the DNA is TGCAGTGCTAGTGATTGGTTGCAGGGGCCACAAGAGACCCAGTACTTC.